This TCR beta chain was identified in a study of cytotoxic CD8 clonotypes in ibrutinib-treated CLL. The overall study: Following treatment for a median about 12 months, range 6 to 36, response samples were then taken. Findings and limits, study-wide: Age-matched healthy donor levels were exceeded by baseline clonality, which tracked circulating CD8+ T-cell counts. Once treatment began, public clonotypes, which were uncommon, contracted or stayed stable.

As to this clone: What it binds is not known.

Profiling relied on immunoSEQ multiplex PCR, and the TCRdb table lists in-frame clones only, not all of them. The sample has approximately 70,000 clones; 70% to 90% are singletons. The sample in question was PBMCs, obtained at disease progression, from a patient treated with ibrutinib. This clonotype was sampled from a human donor with chronic lymphocytic leukemia.

CDR3 amino acids: CSVEITGGDTQYF. In nucleotides, the CDR3 is TGCAGCGTTGAAATAACCGGGGGTGATACGCAGTATTTT. This rearrangement joins TRBV29-1 to TRBJ2-3; a weak D match, TRBD2 (6 bases). In germline, CDR1 is SQVTM, CDR2 ANQGSEA. The ends were cut back, 2 bases at V and 6 bases at J, with 12 bases in the middle. The CDR3 length is 13 residues.